A selection of T cell receptor beta chains follows, all from one sample in a study of siplizumab effects on memory and regulatory T cells. The table came from immunoSEQ multiplex PCR; TCRdb's copy has only in-frame clones and leaves some out. In the table there are roughly 62,000 clones, over 90% of which are singletons. The sample taken for sequencing was CD8+ T cells sorted from blood. The receptor source for this set is a human donor in good health. CDR3s include the opening cysteine and the closing phenylalanine or tryptophan.

V gene	J gene	CDR3 protein
TRBV11-2	TRBJ1-5	CASSLEGTGQPQHF
TRBV9	TRBJ2-3	CASGKTDTQYF
TRBV28	TRBJ1-3	CASSSRGLSGNTIYF
TRBV19	TRBJ2-1	CASSIDQLAGPNEQFF
TRBV28	TRBJ2-3	CASSLFGSTDTQYF
TRBV11-2	TRBJ2-5	CASSLGQGRSQETQYF
TRBV27	TRBJ1-2	CASSSRDSNYGYTF
TRBV27	TRBJ2-7	CASSLSSMNEQYF
TRBV7-3	TRBJ2-1	CASSYGLAGRNEQFF
TRBV29-1	TRBJ2-1	CSVAANEQFF
TRBV5-1	TRBJ1-2	CASSLGQGDYGYTF
TRBV19	TRBJ2-7	CASSITRSTVYEQYF